This TCR beta chain originates from a study of blood T cell repertoires in COVID-19. About the research overall: The United States, Italy and Spain supplied acute and convalescent COVID-19 samples. T cells, B-cell-depleted T cells, or PBMCs provided the cDNA or gDNA that served as material.

The CDR3 covers 16 residues. V gave up 5 bases and J gave up 4 bases; unmatched junction bases: 6. The germline V gene has CDR1 MNHEY and CDR2 SMNVEV (reference sequence). Original data processing: Amplifying reference gene primers gave estimates of nucleated cell counts. Repertoires were generated with immunoSEQ multiplex PCR, while TCRdb's copy carries only in-frame clones and drops some. That table gives V, J and clone size, and the DNA gave D and trimming. Counted here are fewer than 150,000 clones, roughly 80% occurring once; the ten biggest clones make up roughly 6.2%. J is TRBJ2-1 and V is TRBV27; TRBD2 matches at 12 bases. Sequencing was performed on peripheral blood. The TCR comes from a man in his 70s with acute or convalescent COVID-19. CDR3 coding DNA: TGTGCCAGCAGTCGACTAGCGGGAGCACAATACAATGAGCAGTTCTTC. This encodes CASSRLAGAQYNEQFF.